The next 31 T cell receptor beta chains were all read from a single sample in a study of T cells after yellow fever vaccination. A single record per CDR3 protein comes from TCRdb applying MiXCR to the 5' RACE reads. Among 250,000 to 300,000 distinct CDR3 sequences listed, approximately 5.2% were seen once. The source was CD4+ T cells sorted from PBMCs, collected on the day of the yellow fever booster vaccination. The receptors originated from a young man who received the YFV17D yellow fever vaccine.

This clonotype was seen a handful of times. The V and J genes are TRBV6-5 and TRBJ2-1; TRBD1 agrees at 9 bases. Germline V gene sequence: CDR1 MNHEY, CDR2 SVGAGI. The CDR3 runs to 15 residues. Germline trimming cut 5 bases from V and 7 bases from J; bases unmatched to any gene: 9. CDR3 sequence: CASSQTGQGVNEQFF. The CDR3, as DNA: TGTGCCAGCAGTCAAACGGGACAGGGTGTGAATGAGCAGTTCTTC.

The gene calls are TRBV5-1 and TRBJ2-1; D possibly corresponds to TRBD2 (6 bases). The CDR3 covers 14 residues. Germline CDR1 is SGHRS and CDR2 is YFSETQ. With 0 bases removed from V and 10 bases from J, the gap between germline ends came to 14 bases. The CDR3 sequence is CASSLAGDSLEQFF. As DNA, the CDR3 is TGCGCCAGCAGCTTGGCCGGGGACTCCCTCGAGCAGTTCTTC.

This clonotype was seen at least ten times. The chain recombines TRBV5-6 with TRBJ1-5; no firm D call. Trimming shortened V by 1 base and J by 5 bases, and 19 bases separated the two germline ends. Germline V gene lookup returns CDR1 SGHDT and CDR2 YYEEEE. This CDR3 is 17 amino acids long. This CDR3 is CASSLRSVRFTDQPQHF. Written as DNA, the CDR3 is TGTGCCAGCAGCTTGAGGTCAGTTCGATTTACGGATCAGCCCCAGCATTTT.

The V call is TRBV5-1, the J call TRBJ2-1; 10 bases fit TRBD2. V trimming: 0 bases; J trimming: 8 bases; junction bases outside the gene matches: 11. This CDR3 is 17 amino acids long. The germline CDR1 and CDR2 sequences are SGHRS and YFSETQ. The CDR3 DNA is TGCGCCAGCAGCTTGGGTGGACTAGCGGACCTGCGGGATGAGCAGTTCTTC. Protein sequence: CASSLGGLADLRDEQFF.

V usage is TRBV7-2 and J usage is TRBJ2-5; TRBD1 is a possible D gene (6 bases). The V end lost 3 bases, the J end lost 0 bases, and 11 bases lay between the germline ends. The germline gives CDR1 SGHTA, CDR2 FQGNSA. The CDR3 is 15 amino acids. CDR3 residues: CASSFRRGYQETQYF. Here the CDR3 DNA reads TGTGCCAGCAGCTTCCGAAGGGGGTACCAAGAGACCCAGTACTTC.

This clonotype was detected ten times or more. This chain links TRBV4-2 with TRBJ2-6, with TRBD1 as a possible D gene (5 bases). CDR3 length: 14 amino acids. The germline V and J ends were trimmed by 2 bases and 3 bases, with 5 bases remaining between them. Germline CDR1 LGHNA, CDR2 YNFKEQ. CDR3 residues: CASSQTGGANVLTF. For the CDR3, the DNA is TGTGCCAGCAGCCAAACAGGTGGGGCCAACGTCCTGACTTTC.

This clonotype was seen a handful of times. The CDR3 coding sequence is TGTGCCAGCAGCTTACTAGGATCTAACACCGGGGAGCTGTTTTTT. Translated, it gives CASSLLGSNTGELFF. This chain links TRBV7-9 with TRBJ2-2; D is undetermined. V was trimmed by 2 bases and J by 2 bases, leaving 9 bases between them. CDR3 length equals 15 residues. Germline-derived CDR1 and CDR2 are SEHNR and FQNEAQ (reference sequence).

The J gene is TRBJ2-5, the V gene TRBV7-9; D assignment may be TRBD1 or TRBD2 (5 bases each). The germline CDR1 and CDR2 sequences are SEHNR and FQNEAQ (reference sequence). The CDR3 contains 15 residues. With 5 bases removed from V and 5 bases from J, the gap between germline ends came to 18 bases. DNA for the CDR3: TGTGCCAGCAGCCTAGGGGACGGCGAACGGGAGACCCAGTACTTC. Protein sequence: CASSLGDGERETQYF.

This clonotype was observed a handful of times. The gene calls are TRBV20-1 and TRBJ1-1, with TRBD1 as a possible D gene (5 bases). V was cut by 3 bases and J by 0 bases, with 11 bases left in between. There are 14 residues in the CDR3. CDR1 and CDR2 (germline): DFQATT, SNEGSKA (reference sequence). CDR3 coding DNA: TGCAGTGCTAGGAAGGGGAGGATGAACACTGAAGCTTTCTTT. Translating it yields CSARKGRMNTEAFF.

The J gene is TRBJ2-3, the V gene TRBV7-8; D is perhaps TRBD1 (5 bases). V was cut by 6 bases and J by 6 bases, with 13 bases left in between. The CDR3 sequence is 13 residues long. Germline V gene sequence: CDR1 SGHVS, CDR2 FQNEAQ. CDR3 loop: CASRNRFADTQYF. Written as DNA, the CDR3 is TGTGCCAGCAGGAACAGGTTCGCTGATACGCAGTATTTT.

This clonotype was recorded many times. This sequence joins TRBV7-9 and TRBJ1-2, with a possible D match to TRBD1 (5 bases). This CDR3 is built from 12 residues. Germline V gene lookup returns CDR1 SEHNR and CDR2 FQNEAQ (reference sequence). The germline V and J ends were trimmed by 1 base and 8 bases, with 8 bases remaining between them. The DNA for the CDR3 is TGTGCCAGCAGCTTAGGGGGCGGCGGCTACACCTTC. It specifies CASSLGGGGYTF.

This clonotype was found a few times. This sequence joins TRBV9 and TRBJ2-3, with D maybe TRBD1 (5 bases). Trimming stripped 0 bases from V and 6 bases from J, with 14 bases between. The V gene's germline CDR1 is SGDLS and CDR2 YYNGEE. The CDR3 covers 15 residues. The CDR3 is CASSVAVRVSDTQYF. As DNA, the CDR3 is TGTGCCAGCAGCGTAGCTGTCAGGGTGTCGGATACGCAGTATTTT. Full variable domain (outside the CDR3, taken from reference TRBV9 and TRBJ2-3): DSGVTQTPKHLITATGQRVTLRCSPRSGDLSVYWYQQSLDQGLQFLIQYYNGEERAKGNILERFSAQQFPDLHSELNLSSLELGDSALYFCASSVAVRVSDTQYFGPGTRLTVL.

The chain uses TRBV2 and TRBJ2-7; 7 positions agree with TRBD2. Germline CDR1 and CDR2: SNHLY and FYNNEI. V was clipped by 5 bases and J by 6 bases; unmatched bases: 13. The CDR3 is 15 amino acids. The DNA of the CDR3 is TGTGCCAGCAGTTCCGAAGCGGGGACGGGGTCCGAGCAGTACTTC. This codes for CASSSEAGTGSEQYF.

The table lists this clonotype with many counts. This rearrangement joins TRBV4-2 to TRBJ2-7, with D perhaps matching TRBD1 (5 bases). The CDR3 is 15 residues long. The germline V gene encodes CDR1 LGHNA and CDR2 YNFKEQ. Trimming removed 1 base at V and 2 bases at J, with 12 bases between. The CDR3 region has the DNA TGTGCCAGCAGCCAAGGGGCAGGGTTAGCCTACGAGCAGTACTTC. It translates to CASSQGAGLAYEQYF.

This clonotype was counted at least ten times. V gene TRBV20-1 combines with J gene TRBJ2-3; 7 bases match TRBD1. This CDR3 has 12 amino acids. CDR1 is DFQATT and CDR2 is SNEGSKA in the germline V gene (reference sequence). The junction had 0 bases not matched to a gene; V was cut back by 0 bases and J by 6 bases. The CDR3 nucleotides read TGCAGTGCTAGAGAGGACAGGGATACGCAGTATTTT. Translating it yields CSAREDRDTQYF.

This clonotype has a count of ten or more. This chain uses TRBV7-2 with TRBJ2-3; 11 bases fit TRBD2. In germline, CDR1 is SGHTA, CDR2 FQGNSA. The CDR3 sequence is 16 residues long. V shed 4 bases and J 2 bases; nucleotides not matched to a gene: 5. CDR3 sequence reads: CASSWTSGRLTDTQYF. In DNA, the CDR3 is TGTGCCAGCAGCTGGACTAGCGGGCGCCTCACAGATACGCAGTATTTT.

The chain couples TRBV6-1 to TRBJ2-3; 9 bases are a match to TRBD1. This CDR3 region has 20 residues. Trimming cost V 2 bases and J 1 base; bases outside gene matches: 16. Germline assignment: CDR1 MNHNS and CDR2 SASEGT. The DNA of the CDR3 is TGTGCCAGCAGTGAACAAGGGACAGGGCGGTTGGGGCTACGCACAGATACGCAGTATTTT. Its protein is CASSEQGTGRLGLRTDTQYF.

This sequence joins TRBV7-2 and TRBJ1-1; D is uncertain. With 6 bases removed from V and 2 bases from J, the gap between germline ends came to 7 bases. The germline V gene has CDR1 SGHTA and CDR2 FQGNSA. The CDR3 spans 12 residues. CDR3: CASRLKNTEAFF. The CDR3 region has the DNA TGTGCCAGCAGACTTAAAAACACTGAAGCTTTCTTT. Combining the CDR3 with reference TRBV7-2 and TRBJ1-1 gives the whole variable domain GAGVSQSPSNKVTEKGKDVELRCDPISGHTALYWYRQSLGQGLEFLIYFQGNSAPDKSGLPSDRFSAERTGGSVSTLTIQRTQQEDSAVYLCASRLKNTEAFFGQGTRLTVV.

This clonotype was detected a few times. CDR3 sequence (DNA): TGTGCCTCTCTCGGAACCCAAGGGGCCACCGGGGAGCTGTTTTTT. It translates to CASLGTQGATGELFF. The rearrangement joins TRBV2 to TRBJ2-2; a possible D gene is TRBD1 (5 bases). CDR1 and CDR2 (germline): SNHLY, FYNNEI. With 11 bases removed from V and 4 bases from J, the gap between germline ends came to 20 bases. The CDR3 runs 15 residues. Full variable domain (outside the CDR3, taken from reference TRBV2 and TRBJ2-2): EPEVTQTPSHQVTQMGQEVILRCVPISNHLYFYWYRQILGQKVEFLVSFYNNEISEKSEIFDDQFSVERPDGSNFTLKIRSTKLEDSAMYFCASLGTQGATGELFFGEGSRLTVL.

The gene calls are TRBV20-1 and TRBJ2-7; TRBD1 matches 9 bases. Unmatched junction bases numbered 9, after V lost 2 bases and J lost 4 bases. Germline values: CDR1 DFQATT, CDR2 SNEGSKA (reference sequence). The CDR3 runs to 15 residues. CDR3 region: CSARPPDRGLYEQYF. The CDR3 region has the DNA TGCAGTGCTAGACCCCCGGACAGGGGTTTGTACGAGCAGTACTTC.

A word on this clonotype: One end of the junction fails to match germline, which may point to a read error. The V gene is TRBV12-5, the J gene TRBJ1-4; no firm D call. Germline V gene data show CDR1 as LGHNT and CDR2 as FRNRAP. This CDR3 has 15 residues. This chain's CDR3 is CASGPPMGWGEKVFF. CDR3 DNA: TGTGCTAGTGGCCCGCCCATGGGGTGGGGTGAAAAAGTGTTTTTT.

This chain uses TRBV19 with TRBJ1-5, with D unresolved. The CDR3 contains 15 residues. The V gene lost 11 bases and the J gene lost 3 bases, with 20 bases spanning the gap. Germline CDR1 reads LNHDA; CDR2 reads SQIVND (reference sequence). CDR3: CALKGPLRDNQPQHF. CDR3 bases: TGTGCCCTAAAAGGGCCTCTTCGGGACAATCAGCCCCAGCATTTT.

This clonotype was seen ten or more times. The gene calls are TRBV5-1 and TRBJ2-3; a weak D match, TRBD1 (5 bases). The V gene lost 0 bases and the J gene lost 2 bases, with 7 bases spanning the gap. Looked up from germline, CDR1 is SGHRS and CDR2 is YFSETQ. The CDR3 spans 14 residues. CDR3 amino acids: CASSLEGYTDTQYF. CDR3 bases: TGCGCCAGCAGCTTGGAGGGGTACACAGATACGCAGTATTTT.

This clonotype was counted ten times or more. The rearrangement uses TRBV7-2 and TRBJ1-2; 8 positions match TRBD1. V gave up 7 bases and J gave up 7 bases; unmatched junction bases: 14. The CDR3 loop spans 15 amino acids. Looked up from germline, CDR1 is SGHTA and CDR2 is FQGNSA. The CDR3 protein is CASTSGDRTRSGYTF. DNA of the CDR3: TGTGCCAGCACCTCAGGGGACAGGACCCGATCTGGCTACACCTTC.

This clonotype was counted ten times or more. The chain recombines TRBV5-4 with TRBJ2-5; D possibly uses TRBD1 or TRBD2 (5 bases each). V lost 3 bases and J 7 bases, leaving 13 bases between the germline ends. The CDR3 length is 13 residues. Looked up from germline, CDR1 is SGHNT and CDR2 is YYREEE (reference sequence). CDR3 region: CASSSWGSATQYF. As DNA, the CDR3 is TGTGCCAGCAGCTCTTGGGGGAGTGCGACCCAGTACTTC.

This clonotype was found a few times. V is TRBV5-1 and J is TRBJ2-5; the match to TRBD2 covers 15 bases. The CDR3 is 16 residues long. The J segment lost 5 bases and the V segment lost 4 bases, leaving 6 bases of the junction unmatched. Germline CDR1 is SGHRS and CDR2 is YFSETQ. CDR3 sequence reads: CASSLGLAGGVETQYF. The CDR3 DNA reads TGCGCCAGCAGCCTGGGACTAGCGGGGGGTGTGGAGACCCAGTACTTC.

This clonotype was found many times. The chain links TRBV20-1 to TRBJ2-2, with D hard to call. The CDR3 loop spans 12 amino acids. V lost 2 bases, J lost 3 bases, and 4 bases lay in between. Germline V gene data show CDR1 as DFQATT and CDR2 as SNEGSKA (reference sequence). The CDR3 DNA reads TGCAGTGCTAGACAGGACACCGGGGAGCTGTTTTTT. Translating gives CSARQDTGELFF.

The V and J genes are TRBV5-6 and TRBJ2-1; tentatively, D is TRBD1 or TRBD2 (6 bases each). Germline assignment: CDR1 SGHDT and CDR2 YYEEEE. Trimming stripped 1 base from V and 4 bases from J, with 15 bases between. This CDR3 has 16 amino acids. The CDR3, as DNA: TGTGCCAGCAGCTTGCAAGGGGGGTCGACTTACAATGAGCAGTTCTTC. The encoded protein is CASSLQGGSTYNEQFF.

Only a few counts were recorded for this clonotype. This chain joins TRBV3-1 and TRBJ1-3; maybe TRBD1 (5 bases). V lost 3 bases and J 4 bases, leaving 13 bases between the germline ends. This CDR3 spans 15 amino acids. CDR1 and CDR2 from the germline V gene are LGHDT and YNNKEL (reference sequence). The CDR3 loop reads CASSQDENRGNTIYF. The CDR3 DNA reads TGTGCCAGCAGCCAGGACGAAAACAGGGGAAACACCATATATTTT. Variable domain in full (rest from reference TRBV3-1 and TRBJ1-3): DTAVSQTPKYLVTQMGNDKSIKCEQNLGHDTMYWYKQDSKKFLKIMFSYNNKELIINETVPNRFSPKSPDKAHLNLHINSLELGDSAVYFCASSQDENRGNTIYFGEGSWLTVV.

This clonotype was counted at least ten times. This chain connects TRBV12-3 or TRBV12-4 to TRBJ2-7; D assignment may be TRBD1 or TRBD2 (5 bases each). V was pared by 6 bases and J by 9 bases, with 15 bases between. The CDR3 totals 12 residues. CDR3 in DNA: TGTGCCAGCAGCCACCGTGGGACGGGGCAGTACTTC. Protein sequence: CASSHRGTGQYF.

The CDR3 region is CASSLDKGTQETQYF. The CDR3 nucleotides read TGTGCCAGCAGTTTAGATAAGGGGACCCAAGAGACCCAGTACTTC. The rearrangement links TRBV27 to TRBJ2-5; either TRBD1 or TRBD2 may fit D (5 bases each). Per germline, CDR1 MNHEY and CDR2 SMNVEV (reference sequence). This CDR3 contains 15 residues. V gave up 2 bases and J gave up 1 base, with 11 bases separating them.